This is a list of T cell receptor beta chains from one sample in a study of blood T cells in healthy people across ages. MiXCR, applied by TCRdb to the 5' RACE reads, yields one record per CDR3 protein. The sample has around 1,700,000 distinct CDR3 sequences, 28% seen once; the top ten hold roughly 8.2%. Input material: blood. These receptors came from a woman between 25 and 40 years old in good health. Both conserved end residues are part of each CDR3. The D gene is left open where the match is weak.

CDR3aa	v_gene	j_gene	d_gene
CASSVRAAISSYNEQFF	TRBV9	TRBJ2-1	-
CASSPLGQANFYGYTF	TRBV11-2	TRBJ1-2	TRBD1
CATSATPGREQFF	TRBV24-1	TRBJ2-1	-
CASSYSRNPPNEQYF	TRBV6-5	TRBJ2-7	-
CASSLGSRGYQETQYF	TRBV5-1	TRBJ2-5	-
CSVESAGGSSYEQYF	TRBV29-1	TRBJ2-7	TRBD2
CASSADQGTEAFF	TRBV9	TRBJ1-1	-
CASSWGTVQETQYF	TRBV7-9	TRBJ2-5	TRBD1
CASSWDFNEQFF	TRBV5-4	TRBJ2-1	-
CASSQGDYYGYTF	TRBV7-9	TRBJ1-2	-
CASSQDSSDPTGTQYF	TRBV3-1	TRBJ2-3	-
CASSPGTEPDTQYF	TRBV27	TRBJ2-3	-
CASSERQGYGYTF	TRBV25-1	TRBJ1-2	-
CASSLGTGTFYEQYF	TRBV7-2	-	TRBD1
CASSSPSGRRYDEQYF	TRBV6-2/TRBV6-3	TRBJ2-5	TRBD2
CASSLAPRVFYGYTF	TRBV12-3/TRBV12-4	TRBJ1-2	-
CASSPEVAGGSAPYEQYF	TRBV5-1	TRBJ2-7	TRBD2
CASSDYYRTNYGYTF	TRBV12-3/TRBV12-4	TRBJ1-2	-
CASSQGGHKQYF	TRBV7-9	TRBJ2-3	TRBD1
CASSPPGGNNQPQHF	TRBV6-6	TRBJ1-5	-
CSAVDSFTRGNQPQHF	TRBV20-1	TRBJ1-5	-
CASSLGRGVNSPLHF	TRBV11-2	TRBJ1-6	-